Listed below are T cell receptor beta chains from one sample, sequenced in a study of beta chain features in type 1 diabetes. Sequencing was performed with immunoSEQ multiplex PCR; in TCRdb, only in-frame clones are kept and a portion is missing. Among over 300,000 clones listed, approximately 9.7% were seen once. The sequencing sample was made of central memory CD4+ T cells from blood. All receptors derive from a man aged 30 to 39 with type 1 diabetes. Both conserved end residues are trimmed from each CDR3. Size is omitted from some rows. Given values are once, few, many or a class for expanded clones.

CDR3: ASTGQGAFEQY; length: 11; V: TRBV5-1; size: many; J: TRBJ2-7
CDR3: ASSPSIQEKRVF; length: 12; V: TRBV18; size: few; J: TRBJ1-4
CDR3: AISESRLKGDTQY; length: 13; V: TRBV10-3; size: many; J: TRBJ2-3
CDR3: ASSLRERGYT; length: 10; V: TRBV19; size: -; J: TRBJ1-2
CDR3: LKLWTGSYEQY; length: 11; V: TRBV21-1; size: -; J: TRBJ2-7
CDR3: ASRLGLSGANVLT; length: 13; V: TRBV5-6; size: few; J: TRBJ2-6
CDR3: ASSYSGLAVETQY; length: 13; V: TRBV6-5; size: few; J: TRBJ2-5
CDR3: ASSLNGGGLSFGYT; length: 14; V: TRBV27; size: -; J: TRBJ1-2
CDR3: ASSEESGQPQH; length: 11; V: TRBV2; size: few; J: TRBJ1-5
CDR3: ASSFNSYTGELF; length: 12; V: TRBV7-2; size: -; J: TRBJ2-2
CDR3: SVGAGGSGGYT; length: 11; V: TRBV29-1; size: -; J: TRBJ1-2
CDR3: ASSTRWGDAEAF; length: 12; V: TRBV6-6; size: few; J: TRBJ1-1
CDR3: ASSYSGGGGYEQY; length: 13; V: TRBV6-5; size: -; J: TRBJ2-7
CDR3: ATSRALSGANVLT; length: 13; V: TRBV15; size: -; J: TRBJ2-6